This T cell receptor (beta chain) was obtained from a study of T cells in women clearing cervical HPV infection. Turning to the study itself: Case blood was drawn when the lesion was first found; control blood after infection became undetectable. With HLA typing for only a few women, HLA confounding remains possible. For cases, blood was sampled a median around 140 days after lesion detection, interquartile range roughly 90 to 230 days.

Repertoires were generated with immunoSEQ multiplex PCR, while TCRdb's copy carries only in-frame clones and drops some. The sample spans fewer than 35,000 clones; the ten largest clones claim more than 4%. Study-level results: Repertoire richness, not evenness, was significantly elevated in CIN3+ cases versus controls.

Comments on this clone: Antigen unknown. The read stops 3 residues short of the end of the CDR3; the missing end is completed from the germline J gene.

J lost 2 bases, V lost 3 bases, and 3 bases had no gene match. The CDR3 is 14 amino acids. Looked up from germline, CDR1 is SQVTM and CDR2 is ANQGSEA. The chain carries TRBV29-1 and TRBJ2-5, with 10 positions matching TRBD2. The clonotype comes from a woman between 18 and 70 years old with a cervical HPV16 infection that either progressed to CIN3+ or cleared (not recorded which). Input material: blood buffy coat. The CDR3: CSVDGSGGQETQYF. The part of the CDR3 DNA that was read is TGCAGCGTTGATGGTAGCGGGGGGCAAGAGACC.